Presented here are 30 T cell receptor beta chains from one specimen sequenced in a study of T cell responses to AZD1222 COVID-19 vaccine. Produced via immunoSEQ multiplex PCR; TCRdb's table is partial and in-frame only. The sample lists 160,000 or so clones; more than 80% were seen once. Source: peripheral blood, taken on day 0 of AZD1222 vaccination. Receptor source: an adult in good health.

The rearrangement uses TRBV19 and TRBJ2-7, with D unresolved. V was trimmed by 2 bases and J by 0 bases, leaving 5 bases between them. Germline values: CDR1 LNHDA, CDR2 SQIVND (reference sequence). The CDR3 consists of 13 residues. The CDR3 protein is CASSIQSSYEQYF. Here the CDR3 DNA reads TGTGCCAGTAGTATACAGAGCTCCTACGAGCAGTACTTC.

The V gene is TRBV20-1, the J gene TRBJ1-1; TRBD1 is a possible D gene (5 bases). Looked up from germline, CDR1 is DFQATT and CDR2 is SNEGSKA (reference sequence). The CDR3 totals 11 residues. The CDR3 DNA follows: TGCGGGGGTGGACCATCCTATGAAGCTTTCTTT. As protein: CGGGPSYEAFF.

This clone was observed once. The V and J genes are TRBV10-2 and TRBJ2-7; 7 bases align to TRBD1. CDR3 length: 13 amino acids. The V segment lost 6 bases and the J segment 1 base; nucleotides outside the gene matches: 3. Per germline, CDR1 WSHSY and CDR2 SAAADI. DNA for the CDR3: TGCGCCAGCAGCCGGGACAGTTCCTACGAGCAGTACTTC. It codes for CASSRDSSYEQYF.

The V and J genes are TRBV19 and TRBJ2-7; 7 bases are shared with TRBD1. The germline gives CDR1 LNHDA, CDR2 SQIVND (reference sequence). The CDR3 covers 13 residues. J lost 3 bases, V lost 9 bases, and 8 bases had no gene match. This CDR3 reads CASSTGTLYEQYF. The CDR3 nucleotides are TGTGCCAGCTCGACAGGGACACTCTACGAGCAGTACTTC. Full variable domain (missing parts from reference TRBV19 and TRBJ2-7): DGGITQSPKYLFRKEGQNVTLSCEQNLNHDAMYWYRQDPGQGLRLIYYSQIVNDFQKGDIAEGYSVSREKKESFPLTVTSAQKNPTAFYLCASSTGTLYEQYFGPGTRLTVT.

DNA for the CDR3: TGTGCCTTCCTCCCGGCAGACCGGTATGGCTACACCTTC. Amino acids: CAFLPADRYGYTF. This chain links TRBV30 with TRBJ1-2; D is ambiguous. The length of the CDR3 is 13 residues. With 7 bases removed from V and 5 bases from J, the gap between germline ends came to 17 bases. In germline, CDR1 is GTSNPN, CDR2 SVGIG (reference sequence).

The chain has TRBV27 and TRBJ1-2; no clear D gene. The CDR3 has 15 amino acids. Per the germline V gene, CDR1 is MNHEY and CDR2 is SMNVEV (reference sequence). With 0 bases removed from V and 0 bases from J, the gap between germline ends came to 8 bases. The CDR3 DNA follows: TGTGCCAGCAGTTTATCGGTTAATGCTAACTATGGCTACACCTTC. As protein: CASSLSVNANYGYTF.

This chain uses TRBV29-1 with TRBJ2-7; D may be TRBD1 (5 bases). Trimming stripped 4 bases from V and 4 bases from J, with 14 bases between. The germline gives CDR1 SQVTM, CDR2 ANQGSEA. The length of the CDR3 is 13 residues. The CDR3 nucleotides read TGCAGCGTTGCCAGGGTTTTAGGGTACGAGCAGTACTTC. Amino acids: CSVARVLGYEQYF.

This chain connects TRBV4-1 to TRBJ1-3; D ambiguous. CDR1 and CDR2 from the germline V gene are MGHRA and YSYEKL. V lost 0 bases and J 7 bases, leaving 4 bases between the germline ends. The CDR3 consists of 12 residues. Written as DNA, the CDR3 is TGCGCCAGCAGCCAAGAGGGGAACACCATATATTTT. Its translation is CASSQEGNTIYF.

The chain employs TRBV9 and TRBJ1-3; TRBD1 agrees at 7 bases. Looked up from germline, CDR1 is SGDLS and CDR2 is YYNGEE. The CDR3 is made up of 17 amino acids. The trim removed 0 bases at V and 2 bases at J, leaving 8 bases unmatched. The CDR3 spells CASSVAVGQGAGNTIYF. For the CDR3, the DNA is TGTGCCAGCAGCGTAGCTGTGGGGCAGGGGGCTGGAAACACCATATATTTT.

The chain combines TRBV5-5 with TRBJ1-2, with D uncertain. The V end lost 0 bases, the J end lost 5 bases, and 17 bases lay between the germline ends. CDR1 and CDR2 (germline): SGHKS, YYEKEE (reference sequence). The length of the CDR3 is 16 residues. The CDR3 nucleotides are TGTGCCAGCAGCTTGGGAGGTGGAGGGTCGGAGTATGGCTACACCTTC. Translation gives CASSLGGGGSEYGYTF.

V gene TRBV30 combines with J gene TRBJ1-2, with 8 bases that match TRBD1. The CDR3 sequence is 11 residues long. In germline, CDR1 is GTSNPN, CDR2 SVGIG (reference sequence). J gave up 7 bases and V 5 bases, and 3 bases lay outside the gene matches. The CDR3 is CAWGTGPGYTF. As DNA, the CDR3 is TGTGCCTGGGGGACAGGTCCTGGCTACACCTTC.

The CDR3 DNA sequence: TGTGCCATCAGCTCGAGGGAGGGTGTCTACAATGAGCAGTTCTTC. It specifies CAISSREGVYNEQFF. The chain uses TRBV10-3 and TRBJ2-1; 7 nucleotides match TRBD2. V shed 6 bases, J shed 3 bases, and the junction held 8 bases outside the gene matches. There are 15 residues in the CDR3. CDR1 is ENHRY, CDR2 SYGVKD, per germline.

This clone was picked up one time. The chain has TRBV25-1 and TRBJ2-1; 8 bases map to TRBD2. V was pared by 3 bases and J by 3 bases, with 7 bases of the junction left unmatched. This CDR3 has 16 residues. In germline, CDR1 is MGHDK, CDR2 SYGVNS. CDR3 DNA: TGTGCCAGCAGTGAGGTAGCGGGGATCCTCTACAATGAGCAGTTCTTC. It specifies CASSEVAGILYNEQFF.

The chain couples TRBV12-3 or TRBV12-4 to TRBJ1-5; D is possibly TRBD1 (6 bases). Trimming took off 3 bases at V and 11 bases at J, with 11 bases between the two ends. CDR3 size: 12 residues. The CDR3 sequence: CASSFPRGAQHF. CDR3 nucleotides: TGTGCCAGCAGTTTTCCTAGGGGGGCCCAGCATTTT.

This clone was recorded once. This chain joins TRBV5-6 and TRBJ2-7; 7 bases are a match to TRBD2. The CDR3 runs 15 residues. J gave up 3 bases and V 0 bases, and 6 bases lay outside the gene matches. Germline CDR1 SGHDT, CDR2 YYEEEE. The CDR3 sequence is CASSLATSMYYEQYF. The CDR3 region has the DNA TGTGCCAGCAGCTTGGCGACTAGCATGTACTACGAGCAGTACTTC.

The CDR3 nucleotides read TGTGCCAGCAGAGGGACGGGACGGAACACTGAAGCTTTCTTT. As protein: CASRGTGRNTEAFF. This sequence joins TRBV5-4 and TRBJ1-1; D possibly corresponds to TRBD1 (5 bases). This CDR3 comprises 14 residues. V lost 5 bases and J lost 1, with 12 bases in between. The germline gives CDR1 SGHNT, CDR2 YYREEE (reference sequence).

V and J are TRBV18 and TRBJ2-1, with D possibly matching TRBD2 (6 bases). Germline loops: CDR1 KGHSH, CDR2 LQKENI. The CDR3 is 15 residues long. V was cut by 4 bases and J by 7 bases, with 17 bases left in between. CDR3: CASSLLASDLNEQFF. The CDR3 DNA follows: TGTGCCAGCTCACTCCTGGCTAGCGATCTTAATGAGCAGTTCTTC. The full variable domain, its missing parts supplied by reference TRBV18 and TRBJ2-1, is NAGVMQNPRHLVRRRGQEARLRCSPMKGHSHVYWYRQLPEEGLKFMVYLQKENIIDESGMPKERFSAEFPKEGPSILRIQQVVRGDSAAYFCASSLLASDLNEQFFGPGTRLTVL.

This chain connects TRBV10-3 to TRBJ2-7, with TRBD2 matching 12 bases. V trimming: 4 bases; J trimming: 4 bases; junction bases outside the gene matches: 5. This CDR3 is built from 15 residues. Per the germline V gene, CDR1 is ENHRY and CDR2 is SYGVKD. CDR3 nucleotide sequence: TGTGCCATCAGTGGCCCTAGCGGGGGGGCTTACGAGCAGTACTTC. Residues: CAISGPSGGAYEQYF.

The chain is built from TRBV2 and TRBJ2-3, with D perhaps given as TRBD1 or TRBD2 (5 bases each). Trimming removed 8 bases at V and 0 bases at J, with 9 bases between. From germline, CDR1 is SNHLY and CDR2 FYNNEI. This CDR3 has 13 amino acids. This CDR3 reads CASGDGSTDTQYF. CDR3 DNA: TGTGCCAGCGGGGACGGCAGCACAGATACGCAGTATTTT.

J is TRBJ1-1 and V is TRBV9; D gene ambiguous. The CDR3 extends over 13 amino acids. The V and J ends lost 0 bases and 5 bases respectively, with 8 bases between them. Germline values: CDR1 SGDLS, CDR2 YYNGEE. The CDR3 protein is CASSVGVWTEAFF. The CDR3 DNA is TGTGCCAGCAGCGTAGGGGTTTGGACTGAAGCTTTCTTT.

This chain links TRBV19 with TRBJ2-7; 7 nucleotides line up with TRBD1. V shed 3 bases and J 2 bases; nucleotides not matched to a gene: 4. The CDR3 is 14 amino acids. In germline, CDR1 is LNHDA, CDR2 SQIVND (reference sequence). The CDR3 coding sequence is TGTGCCAGTAGTATTGGGGACAGCACCTACGAGCAGTACTTC. This translates into CASSIGDSTYEQYF.

V usage is TRBV5-1 and J usage is TRBJ2-3, with D unclear. CDR1 SGHRS and CDR2 YFSETQ come from the germline V gene. The V end was cut by 6 bases, the J end by 4 bases, with 18 bases between. The length of the CDR3 is 15 residues. CDR3 loop: CASKFTELRADTQYF. The CDR3 DNA sequence: TGCGCCAGCAAATTTACGGAACTCCGAGCAGATACGCAGTATTTT.

The CDR3, as DNA: TGTGCCTGGAGTGTGGGACAGGGCCCAAGAAACACCATATATTTT. This codes for CAWSVGQGPRNTIYF. The J gene is TRBJ1-3, the V gene TRBV30; TRBD1 agrees at 9 bases. Losses at the gene ends were 0 bases for V and 5 bases for J; bases not matched to a gene: 5. Per the germline V gene, CDR1 is GTSNPN and CDR2 is SVGIG (reference sequence). This CDR3 is 15 amino acids long.

A single count supports this clone. The chain has TRBV25-1 and TRBJ1-6; possible D gene TRBD1, 6 bases. V lost 1 base and J lost 9, with 7 bases in between. The germline CDR1 and CDR2 sequences are MGHDK and SYGVNS. CDR3 length equals 13 residues. The CDR3 DNA follows: TGTGCCAGCAGTGAATGGGGGCTTTCACCCCTCCACTTT. Translating it yields CASSEWGLSPLHF.

The V gene is TRBV27, the J gene TRBJ2-1; TRBD2 matches 8 bases. J was trimmed by 3 bases and V by 4 bases; bases with no gene match: 8. This CDR3 comprises 16 residues. Germline CDR1 is MNHEY and CDR2 is SMNVEV (reference sequence). CDR3 region: CASSSPGTRGYNEQFF. The DNA for the CDR3 is TGTGCCAGCAGTTCGCCCGGGACTAGGGGCTACAATGAGCAGTTCTTC.

CDR3 coding DNA: TGTGCCAGCAGTCAATGGGGTTCTAGTACCGGGGCCAACGTCCTGACTTTC. This encodes CASSQWGSSTGANVLTF. The rearrangement links TRBV2 to TRBJ2-6; D unclear. This CDR3 spans 17 amino acids. Germline V CDR1 and CDR2: SNHLY, FYNNEI. V was cut by 5 bases and J by 4 bases, with 18 bases left in between.

This clone appeared once. The rearrangement joins TRBV3-1 (or the pseudogene TRBV3-2) to TRBJ1-1; no clear D gene. The CDR3 contains 14 residues. CDR1 and CDR2 (germline): LGHDT, YNNKEL (reference sequence). The V gene lost 6 bases and the J gene lost 4 bases, with 15 bases spanning the gap. This CDR3 reads CASSHNRGGTEAFF. Written as DNA, the CDR3 is TGTGCCAGCAGTCACAACCGGGGTGGCACTGAAGCTTTCTTT.

The J gene is TRBJ1-5, the V gene TRBV19; D not resolved. Germline values: CDR1 LNHDA, CDR2 SQIVND (reference sequence). V lost 0 bases and J 0 bases, leaving 9 bases between the germline ends. This CDR3 spans 16 amino acids. In DNA, the CDR3 is TGTGCCAGTAGTATAGAACATTCTTATAGCAATCAGCCCCAGCATTTT. Residues: CASSIEHSYSNQPQHF.

The chain carries TRBV2 and TRBJ2-1; D not resolved. CDR1 and CDR2 (germline): SNHLY, FYNNEI. The CDR3 is 14 residues long. Trimming left V 6 bases short and J 3 bases short, with 12 bases between. CDR3 sequence: CASSARSNYNEQFF. The CDR3 DNA follows: TGTGCCAGCAGCGCCAGGAGCAACTACAATGAGCAGTTCTTC.

The V and J genes are TRBV9 and TRBJ2-7; D is undetermined. Deletions cut 4 bases from V and 0 bases from J, with 8 bases between. The CDR3 is 13 residues long. Germline CDR1 SGDLS, CDR2 YYNGEE. The CDR3 nucleotides read TGTGCCAGCAGCCCATTCAGCTCCTACGAGCAGTACTTC. Protein: CASSPFSSYEQYF.